This TCR beta chain was sequenced during a study of cytomegalovirus exposure and HLA in healthy donors. The J segment lost 6 bases and the V segment lost 1 base, leaving 5 bases of the junction unmatched. The CDR3 contains 14 residues. Germline loops: CDR1 KGHSH, CDR2 LQKENI. As concerns this clone: Antigen specificity is unknown.

PCR involved 60 Vbeta and 13 Jbeta primers. The table came from immunoSEQ multiplex PCR; TCRdb's copy has only in-frame clones and leaves some out. The data show about 140,000 clones, about 82% seen once. Findings of the study overall: CMV serostatus was the sole immune exposure data available. Among the sequence variants, a highly shared cluster was likely an artifact of sequencing.

The sample consisted of PBMCs. The TCR was taken from a young man in good health and CMV-seronegative. The gene calls are TRBV18 and TRBJ2-7, with 8 positions matching TRBD2. CDR3: CASSPLDSGIEQYF. DNA of the CDR3: TGTGCCAGCTCACCACTAGATAGCGGGATCGAGCAGTACTTC.